A single T cell receptor (beta chain) is shown here with its context. This sample was taken from a study of blood T cell repertoires in COVID-19. Study background: T cells, B-cell-depleted T cells, or PBMCs supplied cDNA or gDNA.

Participants reported their clinical history, and cohort assignment relied on those reports. The CDR3 totals 16 residues. The V and J ends lost 5 bases and 0 bases, in that order; junction bases with no gene match: 9. Germline V lookup: CDR1 SEHNR, CDR2 FQNEAQ (reference sequence). Some clones are missing from TCRdb's copy, which holds only in-frame ones; the method was immunoSEQ multiplex PCR. The sample holds 200,000 to 300,000 clones, approximately 89% seen once. The sequence derives from a woman aged 40 to 49 with acute COVID-19. The source material was PBMCs or T cells enriched from blood (not recorded which). The chain links TRBV7-9 to TRBJ2-7, with TRBD1 matching over 8 bases. CDR3 region: CASSHASGQDSYEQYF. The CDR3 bases are TGTGCCAGCAGCCATGCCTCGGGACAGGACTCCTACGAGCAGTACTTC.